What follows are 15 T cell receptor beta chains derived from one specimen sequenced in a study of blood T cells in healthy people across ages. A second PCR, run for about 7 to 11 cycles, used a sample-barcoded 5' primer plus a J-beta primer mix. TCRdb re-called the 5' RACE reads with MiXCR, one entry per CDR3 protein. The sample includes 1.5 million or so distinct CDR3 sequences, approximately 42% of them seen just once. The specimen was blood. These TCRs come from a young woman in good health.

The sample holds many counts of this clonotype. The V call is TRBV9, the J call TRBJ2-3; no definite D call. The CDR3 spans 13 residues. V was clipped by 3 bases and J by 0 bases, with 5 bases between them. Germline V gives CDR1 SGDLS, CDR2 YYNGEE. The CDR3 DNA is TGTGCCAGCAGCGATTTTAGCACAGATACGCAGTATTTT. Its protein is CASSDFSTDTQYF.

The chain carries TRBV20-1 and TRBJ2-3; D uncertain. The germline V gene encodes CDR1 DFQATT and CDR2 SNEGSKA (reference sequence). V gave up 7 bases and J gave up 2 bases, with 13 bases separating them. The CDR3 is 13 residues long. CDR3 in amino acids: CSGTITNTDTQYF. CDR3 in DNA: TGCAGTGGAACGATTACTAACACAGATACGCAGTATTTT.

The chain couples TRBV4-1 to TRBJ2-7; 8 nucleotides align to TRBD1. The end of the DNA aligns better with TRBJ2-5, so the J call may be wrong. CDR3 length: 15 amino acids. Per germline, CDR1 MGHRA and CDR2 YSYEKL. CDR3 region: CASSQPAGGEETQYF. The CDR3 DNA sequence: TGCGCCAGCAGCCAGCCGGCAGGGGGCGAGGAGACCCAGTACTTC.

The rearrangement links TRBV20-1 to TRBJ1-4, with TRBD1 matching over 7 bases. Germline trimming cut 1 base from V and 8 bases from J; bases unmatched to any gene: 7. The CDR3 sequence is 14 residues long. The germline V gene has CDR1 DFQATT and CDR2 SNEGSKA (reference sequence). CDR3 nucleotide sequence: TGCAGTGCTAGAGTCAGTGAGGGGGCAGAAAAACTGTTTTTT. The encoded protein is CSARVSEGAEKLFF.

The gene calls are TRBV20-1 and TRBJ2-1; 8 nucleotides align to TRBD1. CDR1 DFQATT and CDR2 SNEGSKA come from the germline V gene (reference sequence). This CDR3 spans 12 amino acids. V was pared by 5 bases and J by 8 bases, with 5 bases of the junction left unmatched. This CDR3 reads CSAGRQGHEQFF. CDR3 nucleotides: TGCAGTGCTGGGAGACAGGGGCATGAGCAGTTCTTC.

The chain recombines TRBV4-3 with TRBJ1-2; no reliable D call. Germline values: CDR1 LGHNA, CDR2 YSLEER. The V and J ends lost 1 base and 7 bases respectively, with 16 bases between them. CDR3 length: 15 amino acids. CDR3 in DNA: TGCGCCAGCAGCCAAGCTACCCTTAAACGGACTGGCTACACCTTC. It encodes CASSQATLKRTGYTF.

The V call is TRBV24-1, the J call TRBJ2-1; possibly TRBD1 or TRBD2 for D (5 bases each). Germline CDR1 is KGHDR and CDR2 is SFDVKD. The CDR3 spans 16 residues. Deletions cut 4 bases from V and 5 bases from J, with 17 bases between. The CDR3 DNA reads TGTGCCACCAGTGACACTATGGGACGTTACAACAATGAGCAGTTCTTC. This encodes CATSDTMGRYNNEQFF.

The chain is built from TRBV7-2 and TRBJ2-1; D ambiguous. V was trimmed by 5 bases and J by 2 bases, leaving 10 bases between them. Germline V CDR1 and CDR2: SGHTA, FQGNSA. The CDR3 length is 14 residues. CDR3 in amino acids: CASSTLWAYNEQFF. The CDR3 nucleotides are TGTGCCAGCAGCACCCTTTGGGCCTACAATGAGCAGTTCTTC.

The CDR3 DNA follows: TGTGCCAGCAGCCAACGATTCTACGAGCAGTACTTC. Translation gives CASSQRFYEQYF. The chain is built from TRBV3-1 and TRBJ2-7; D gene uncertain. Germline V gene lookup returns CDR1 LGHDT and CDR2 YNNKEL (reference sequence). The CDR3 is 12 residues long. Trimming stripped 2 bases from V and 3 bases from J, with 5 bases between.

CDR3 in amino acids: CASRTGTSGITDTQYF. For the CDR3, the DNA is TGTGCCAGCAGAACGGGGACTAGCGGAATAACAGATACGCAGTATTTT. The V gene is TRBV12-3 or TRBV12-4, the J gene TRBJ2-3; TRBD2 matches at 11 bases. J gave up 3 bases and V 6 bases, and 8 bases lay outside the gene matches. The CDR3 has 16 residues.

This clonotype was counted ten times or more. The J gene is TRBJ1-2, the V gene TRBV7-2; no clear D gene. The CDR3 is made up of 13 amino acids. Trimming removed 6 bases at V and 4 bases at J, with 12 bases between. From germline, CDR1 is SGHTA and CDR2 FQGNSA. The chain's CDR3 is CASSLQGGYGYTF. CDR3 bases: TGTGCCAGCAGTTTACAAGGTGGCTATGGCTACACCTTC.

The gene calls are TRBV12-3 or TRBV12-4 and TRBJ2-5; 11 bases fit TRBD1. V lost 5 bases and J lost 4; bases outside the gene matches: 0. The CDR3 loop spans 13 amino acids. The CDR3 sequence: CASSGQGAETQYF. CDR3 nucleotide sequence: TGTGCCAGCAGTGGACAGGGGGCAGAGACCCAGTACTTC.

The DNA for the CDR3 is TGTGCCACCAGTGGAAGGGGTCCCCCAGATACGCAGTATTTT. Its translation is CATSGRGPPDTQYF. The rearrangement joins TRBV24-1 to TRBJ2-3; D is perhaps TRBD1 (5 bases). With 5 bases removed from V and 4 bases from J, the gap between germline ends came to 12 bases. CDR3 length equals 14 residues. Germline CDR1 and CDR2: KGHDR and SFDVKD.

This clonotype appeared a few times. The chain has TRBV25-1 and TRBJ1-1, with D unclear. Germline CDR1 and CDR2: MGHDK and SYGVNS. The CDR3 contains 13 residues. The V end was cut by 6 bases, the J end by 8 bases, with 16 bases between. DNA of the CDR3: TGTGCCAGCAGAGACGCTGGTTCAACAGAAGCTTTCTTT. Translated, it gives CASRDAGSTEAFF.

On this clonotype: A junction boundary mismatches the germline segment, possibly from a read error. The chain uses TRBV12-3 or TRBV12-4 and TRBJ1-3; D is ambiguous. CDR3 length: 15 amino acids. CDR3 nucleotides: TGTGCCAGCTCTTGGGCCGGGGAATTAGGAAACGCCATATATTTT. This sequence encodes CASSWAGELGNAIYF.